The T cell receptor (beta chain) under discussion was sequenced for a study of human T cells and chemical hapten exposure. Time point specified: pre-sensitization, week 0. Indicated treatment: therapeutic diphenylcyclopropenone sensitization with weekly scalp DPC. The donor pool consisted of alopecia patients aged 18 to 70 years, considered suitable for DPC. The germline gives CDR1 SQVTM, CDR2 ANQGSEA. Trimming removed 3 bases from V and 8 bases from J; junction bases left unmatched: 7. This CDR3 contains 13 residues. This clonotype came up many times. In the study's own analysis: Across samples, TCR counts had a median of roughly 100,000 and ranged from roughly 23,224 to 690,600. TCRdb independently ran MiXCR on the RACE reads; one entry per CDR3 protein. The V and J calls follow TCRdb's processing rather than the paper's. The sample yields about 89,000 distinct CDR3 sequences, 10% to 14% seen once.

The specimen was whole blood, collected in connection with sensitization to the hapten diphenylcyclopropenone (DPC). This sequence was found in a woman aged 55-69 years with alopecia areata. Some clones in this sample may be carry-over from other donors' samples. This chain uses TRBV29-1 with TRBJ2-1; 7 positions agree with TRBD2. CDR3 residues: CSVDSGSWDEQFF. As DNA, the CDR3 is TGCAGCGTTGATAGCGGGTCATGGGATGAGCAGTTCTTC.